Sequencing of this T cell receptor (beta chain) was carried out in a study of T-cell memory formation after mild COVID-19. TCRdb reanalysed the 5' RACE reads using MiXCR and keeps one entry per CDR3 protein. Here the sample spans about 250,000 distinct CDR3 sequences, about 20% being singletons. Germline V gene sequence: CDR1 MNHNS, CDR2 SASEGT. The CDR3 is 14 amino acids. Trimming took 6 bases from V and 7 from J; bases not matched to a gene: 6. This clonotype was obtained from a man aged 18 to 30 who had mild COVID-19 (a few samples of this study predate the infection). Cell type and time point are not known. The sequenced sample was PBMCs or a T cell subset sorted from them (not recorded which). The chain has TRBV6-1 and TRBJ1-6; 7 nucleotides match TRBD1. The CDR3 protein is CASRRGTENSPLHF. The CDR3 coding sequence is TGTGCCAGCAGGAGGGGGACAGAGAATTCACCCCTCCACTTT.